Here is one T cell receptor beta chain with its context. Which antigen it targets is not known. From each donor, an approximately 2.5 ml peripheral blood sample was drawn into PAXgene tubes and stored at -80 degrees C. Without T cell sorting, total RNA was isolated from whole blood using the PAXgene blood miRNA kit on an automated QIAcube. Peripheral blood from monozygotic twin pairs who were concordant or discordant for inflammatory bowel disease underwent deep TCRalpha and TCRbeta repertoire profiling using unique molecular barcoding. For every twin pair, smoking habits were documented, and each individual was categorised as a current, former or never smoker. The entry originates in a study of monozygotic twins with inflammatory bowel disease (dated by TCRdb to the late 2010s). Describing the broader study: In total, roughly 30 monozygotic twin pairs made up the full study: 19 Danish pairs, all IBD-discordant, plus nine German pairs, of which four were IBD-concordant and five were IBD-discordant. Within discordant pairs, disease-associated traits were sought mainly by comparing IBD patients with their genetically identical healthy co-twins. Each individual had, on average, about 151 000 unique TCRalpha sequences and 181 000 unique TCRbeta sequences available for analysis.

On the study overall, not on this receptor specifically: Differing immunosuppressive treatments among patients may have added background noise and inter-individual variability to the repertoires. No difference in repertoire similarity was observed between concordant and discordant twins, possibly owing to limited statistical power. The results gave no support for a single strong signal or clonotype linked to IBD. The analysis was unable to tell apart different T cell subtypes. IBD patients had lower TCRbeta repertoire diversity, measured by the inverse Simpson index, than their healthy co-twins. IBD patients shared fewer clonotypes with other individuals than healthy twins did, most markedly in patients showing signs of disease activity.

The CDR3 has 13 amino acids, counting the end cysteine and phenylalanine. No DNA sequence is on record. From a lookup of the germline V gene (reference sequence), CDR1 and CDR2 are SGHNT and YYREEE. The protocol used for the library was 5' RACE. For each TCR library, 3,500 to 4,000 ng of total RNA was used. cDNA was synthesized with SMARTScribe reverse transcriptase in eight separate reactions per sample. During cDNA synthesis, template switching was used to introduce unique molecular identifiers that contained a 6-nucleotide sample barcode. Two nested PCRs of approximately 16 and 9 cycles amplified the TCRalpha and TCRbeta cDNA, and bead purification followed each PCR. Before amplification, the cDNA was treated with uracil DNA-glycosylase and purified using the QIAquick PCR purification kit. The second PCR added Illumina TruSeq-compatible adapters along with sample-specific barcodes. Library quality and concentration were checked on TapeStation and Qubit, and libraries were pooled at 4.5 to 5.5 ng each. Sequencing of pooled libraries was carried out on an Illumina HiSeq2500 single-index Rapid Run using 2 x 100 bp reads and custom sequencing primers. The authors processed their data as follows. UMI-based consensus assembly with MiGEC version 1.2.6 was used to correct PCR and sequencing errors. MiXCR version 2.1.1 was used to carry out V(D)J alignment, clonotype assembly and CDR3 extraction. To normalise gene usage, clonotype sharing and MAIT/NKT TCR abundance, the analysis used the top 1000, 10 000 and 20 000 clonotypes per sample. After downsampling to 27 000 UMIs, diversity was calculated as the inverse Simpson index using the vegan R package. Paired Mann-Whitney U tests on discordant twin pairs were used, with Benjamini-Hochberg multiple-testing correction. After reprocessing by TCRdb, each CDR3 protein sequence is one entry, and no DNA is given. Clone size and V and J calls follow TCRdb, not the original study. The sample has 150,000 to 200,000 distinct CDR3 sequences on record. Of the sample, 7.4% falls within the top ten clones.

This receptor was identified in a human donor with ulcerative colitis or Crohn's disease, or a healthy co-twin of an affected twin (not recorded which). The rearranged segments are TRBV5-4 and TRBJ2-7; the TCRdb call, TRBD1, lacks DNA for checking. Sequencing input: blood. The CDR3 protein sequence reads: CASSVPGKHEQYF.